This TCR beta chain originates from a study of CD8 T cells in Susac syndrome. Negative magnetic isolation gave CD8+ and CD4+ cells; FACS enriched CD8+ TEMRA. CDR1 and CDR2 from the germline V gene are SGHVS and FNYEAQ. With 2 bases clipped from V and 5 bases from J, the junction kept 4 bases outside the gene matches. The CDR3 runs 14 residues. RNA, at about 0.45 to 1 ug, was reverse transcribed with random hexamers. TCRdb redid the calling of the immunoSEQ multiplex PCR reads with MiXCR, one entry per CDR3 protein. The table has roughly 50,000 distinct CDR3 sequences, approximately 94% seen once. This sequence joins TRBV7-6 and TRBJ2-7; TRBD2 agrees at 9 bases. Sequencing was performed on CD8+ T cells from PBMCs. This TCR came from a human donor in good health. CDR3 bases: TGTGCCAGCAGCTTAATGGGACTAGCAAACGAGCAGTACTTC. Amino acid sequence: CASSLMGLANEQYF.